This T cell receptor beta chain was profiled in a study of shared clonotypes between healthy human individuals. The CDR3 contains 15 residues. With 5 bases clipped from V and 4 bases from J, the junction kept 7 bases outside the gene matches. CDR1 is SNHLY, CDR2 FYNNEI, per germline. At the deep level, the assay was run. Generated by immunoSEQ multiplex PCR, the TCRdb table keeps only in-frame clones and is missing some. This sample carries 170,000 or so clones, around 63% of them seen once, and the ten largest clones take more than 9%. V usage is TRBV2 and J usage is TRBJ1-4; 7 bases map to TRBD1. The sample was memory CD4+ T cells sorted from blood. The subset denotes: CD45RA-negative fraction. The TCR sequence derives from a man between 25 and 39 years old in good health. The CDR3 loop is CASSYRTGRNEKLFF. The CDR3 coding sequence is TGTGCCAGCAGTTACCGGACAGGACGTAATGAAAAACTGTTTTTT.